This T cell receptor delta chain emerged from a study of gamma-delta chains in newborns, infants, children. Overall study context: Polyclonal expansion of innate γδ T cells after birth follows microbial exposure.

The CDR3 consists of 16 residues. Germline CDR1 and CDR2: GEAIGNYY and EKD. V lost 6 bases to trimming and J lost 0 bases; unmatched junction nucleotides: 11. As concerns this clone: TCRdb's entry gives the protein of a much larger clone, which mismatches this DNA's translation at residue 5, likely from a read error; the protein reported here is translated from the DNA. This sample includes further DNA sequences coding for the same CDR3.

TCRdb reprocessed the reads using CATT. This sample has around 1,500 delta-chain clones; roughly 8.6% occur once, and the top ten carry 20% to 25%. The receptor's source is a child who was a newborn, infant or young child, either healthy, febrile or measles-vaccinated (not recorded which). The chain employs TRDV2 and TRDJ1, with 8 bases that match TRDD3. The material sequenced was blood. CDR3 region: CACSGLGAPYTDKLIF. CDR3 nucleotides: TGTGCCTGTTCCGGACTGGGGGCCCCGTACACCGATAAACTCATCTTT.